The text below deals with one TCR beta chain. The clone's antigen remains unknown. No base quality values were provided; no much bigger clone lies one nucleotide off. The data are from a study of OX40 agonist ivuxolimab in advanced cancers. As for the study more broadly: Ivuxolimab, which targeted the costimulatory receptor OX40 (CD134), was an agonistic, fully human IgG2 monoclonal antibody. The paper describes the monotherapy dose-escalation part (N = 52 patients) of the phase I trial of ivuxolimab. A male proportion of roughly 80% and a mean age of around 60 years, ranging from roughly 23 to 90, were recorded for the dose-escalation cohort. Peripheral TCRbeta sequencing aimed to test whether ivuxolimab altered TCR sequence diversity and caused clonal T-cell expansion. Intravenous ivuxolimab was administered to patients every 2 weeks at six dose levels: 0.01, 0.1, 0.3, 1.5, 3 and 10 mg/kg. Partial responses were achieved by three dose-escalation patients, of whom one had hepatocellular carcinoma and two had cutaneous melanoma. Of the roughly 50 dose-escalation patients, hepatocellular carcinoma was present in about 19, melanoma in approximately 15, renal cell carcinoma in 9 and head and neck cancer in 9. Prior anti-PD-1, anti-PD-L1 or anti-CTLA-4 therapy was permitted, and checkpoint inhibitors had been received by less than 45% of dose-escalation patients. Beyond this particular receptor, the publication reports: Antigen specificity was not determined for the clonally expanded peripheral T cells. Clonal expansion of both CD4+ and CD8+ blood T cells was observed from baseline to week 6 at doses 0.1 to 3.0 mg/kg. Low levels of normalized T-cell clonal expansion were also seen in some patients who did not respond. After ivuxolimab, expanded clones were on average more numerous among CD8+ T cells than among CD4+ T cells. Partial responders in the 0.1-3.0 mg/kg groups had among the lowest normalized peripheral clonal expansion, especially among CD8+ T cells.

Genomic DNA was isolated from the sorted cells so that the TCRbeta CDR3 region could be sequenced. The immunoSEQ Assay was used to sequence the TCRbeta CDR3 regions. Here the immuneACCESS table is served through TCRdb, limited to in-frame sequences with V and J called. Missing clones are a known gap in these copies; in checked studies unresolved V genes cover under half, and the rest lacks a known reason. Counted in this sample were about 50,000 clones; around nine tenths of them appeared once. 6.5% to 7.5% of the sample rests with the top ten. Reading the germline V gene gives CDR1 SGHDT and CDR2 YYEEEE. Inclusive of the bounding cysteine and phenylalanine, the CDR3 is 14 residues long. Only the CDR3 DNA stays, 42 bases, in frame from base 1. V loses 3 bases of germline sequence and J loses 0 bases, and the interval between the two ends is 10 bases. Patients with autoimmune disease history or receiving systemic immunosuppression were excluded from the trial. In every dose cohort, peripheral blood was drawn for TCR sequencing at baseline, cycle 4 day 1, and cycle 7 day 1. The samples were taken from a phase I, first-in-human, multicenter, open-label dose-escalation trial of ivuxolimab. Adults with locally advanced or metastatic melanoma, renal cell carcinoma, hepatocellular carcinoma or head and neck squamous cell carcinoma were enrolled in the trial. Before TCR sequencing, CD4+ T cells and CD8+ T cells were sorted from peripheral blood as separate populations.

The receptor comes from an adult with an advanced solid tumor such as melanoma, head and neck, liver or kidney cancer. This specimen consisted of CD4+ or CD8+ T cells sorted from blood, obtained in a trial of the OX40 agonist ivuxolimab. The rearranged segments are TRBV5-6 and TRBJ2-7, and perhaps TRBD2 as D gene, on 5 matching bases. The nucleotide sequence reads TGTGCCAGCAGCTGGTCGGGGAGCTCCTACGAGCAGTACTTC. Translated, it gives CASSWSGSSYEQYF.